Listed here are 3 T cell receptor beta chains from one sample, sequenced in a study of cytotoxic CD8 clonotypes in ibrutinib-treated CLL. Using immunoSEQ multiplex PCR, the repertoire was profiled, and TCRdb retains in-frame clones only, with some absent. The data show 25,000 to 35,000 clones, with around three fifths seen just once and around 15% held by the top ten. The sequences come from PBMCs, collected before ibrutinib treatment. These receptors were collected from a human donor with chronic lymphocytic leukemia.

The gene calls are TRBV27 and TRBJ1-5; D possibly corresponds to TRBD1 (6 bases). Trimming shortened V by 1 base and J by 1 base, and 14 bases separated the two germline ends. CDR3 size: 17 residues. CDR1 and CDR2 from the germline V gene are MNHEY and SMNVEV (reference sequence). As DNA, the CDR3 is TGTGCCAGCAGTTTATATGGGGGCGACGGGAGCAATCAGCCCCAGCATTTT. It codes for CASSLYGGDGSNQPQHF.

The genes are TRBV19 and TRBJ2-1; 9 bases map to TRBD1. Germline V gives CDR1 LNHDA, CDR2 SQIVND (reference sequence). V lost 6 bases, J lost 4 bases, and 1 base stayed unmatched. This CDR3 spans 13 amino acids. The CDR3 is CASRQGAYNEQFF. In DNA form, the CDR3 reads TGTGCCAGTAGACAGGGGGCATACAATGAGCAGTTCTTC.

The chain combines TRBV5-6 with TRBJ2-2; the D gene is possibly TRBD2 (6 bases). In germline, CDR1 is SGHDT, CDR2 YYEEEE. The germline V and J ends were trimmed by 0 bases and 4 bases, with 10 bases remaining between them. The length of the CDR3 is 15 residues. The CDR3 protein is CASSLGDWATGELFF. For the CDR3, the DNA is TGTGCCAGCAGCTTGGGGGACTGGGCCACCGGGGAGCTGTTTTTT.